A single sample gave rise to the 14 T cell receptor beta chains below, sequenced in a study of blood T cell repertoires in COVID-19. Assay: immunoSEQ multiplex PCR; the TCRdb copy retains only in-frame clones and omits some. The table includes under 200,000 clones, roughly 86% detected once. The sample was peripheral blood. These receptors all come from a man aged 18 to 35 with active or convalescent COVID-19.

The chain is built from TRBV7-9 and TRBJ1-1; D gene ambiguous. V was cut by 1 base and J by 2 bases, with 8 bases left in between. This CDR3 spans 14 amino acids. Germline V gene lookup returns CDR1 SEHNR and CDR2 FQNEAQ (reference sequence). The CDR3 bases are TGTGCCAGCAGCTTAGTGGGAGCTAACACTGAAGCTTTCTTT. This gives the protein CASSLVGANTEAFF.

This chain uses TRBV5-1 with TRBJ1-1; 7 bases fit TRBD1. This CDR3 has 14 residues. V lost 4 bases and J lost 3; bases outside the gene matches: 6. Germline-derived CDR1 and CDR2 are SGHRS and YFSETQ. DNA for the CDR3: TGCGCCAGCAGCGTTAACAGGGGACACACTGAAGCTTTCTTT. Its protein product is CASSVNRGHTEAFF.

Remarks on this clone: The junction and the germline gene differ at one end; a read error may be behind it. V gene TRBV18 combines with J gene TRBJ2-6; possible D gene TRBD1, 6 bases. The germline V gene has CDR1 KGHSH and CDR2 LQKENI. The CDR3 consists of 17 residues. The CDR3 reads CASSSETGSSGANVLTF. The CDR3 region has the DNA TGTGCCAGCTCATCGGAAACAGGGAGCTCTGGGGCTAACGTCCTGACTTTC.

The gene calls are TRBV6-6 and TRBJ2-4; 9 bases agree with TRBD2. The CDR3 runs to 16 residues. In germline, CDR1 is MNHNY, CDR2 SVGAGI (reference sequence). V lost 6 bases and J lost 0; bases outside the gene matches: 6. The DNA of the CDR3 is TGTGCCAGCAGAGACCAGCGGGGGGTAGCCAAAAACATTCAGTACTTC. Encoded protein: CASRDQRGVAKNIQYF.

The V and J genes are TRBV29-1 and TRBJ2-3; possible D gene TRBD1, 5 bases. Germline assignment: CDR1 SQVTM and CDR2 ANQGSEA. The CDR3 covers 12 residues. V was pared by 7 bases and J by 4 bases, with 12 bases between. CDR3 loop: CSEGQNPDTQYF. As DNA, the CDR3 is TGCAGCGAAGGACAAAACCCAGATACGCAGTATTTT.

This chain links TRBV6-5 with TRBJ1-5, with TRBD1 matching 10 bases. Germline CDR1 and CDR2: MNHEY and SVGAGI. The length of the CDR3 is 15 residues. After removal of 7 bases from V and 5 bases from J, the junction contained 8 bases not matched to a gene. Here the CDR3 DNA reads TGTGCCAGCACTTTCCGGGACAGGGGACATCAGCCCCAGCATTTT. It is translated as CASTFRDRGHQPQHF.

J is TRBJ1-6 and V is TRBV27; 9 bases are shared with TRBD1. V was clipped by 6 bases and J by 7 bases; unmatched bases: 7. Germline CDR1 is MNHEY and CDR2 is SMNVEV (reference sequence). The CDR3 has 15 amino acids. CDR3 sequence reads: CASRKQGARNSPLHF. The CDR3 DNA reads TGTGCCAGCAGGAAACAGGGGGCACGAAATTCACCCCTCCACTTT.

The rearrangement uses TRBV6-5 and TRBJ1-3; 9 bases map to TRBD1. The CDR3 runs to 15 residues. V was pared by 6 bases and J by 0 bases, with 3 bases of the junction left unmatched. In germline, CDR1 is MNHEY, CDR2 SVGAGI. In DNA, the CDR3 is TGTGCCAGCAGAGGACAGGGGAGCTCTGGAAACACCATATATTTT. Its protein is CASRGQGSSGNTIYF.

This clone was found once. The rearrangement links TRBV7-9 to TRBJ1-4; 7 nucleotides align to TRBD1. The CDR3 consists of 17 residues. After removal of 1 base from V and 4 bases from J, the junction contained 9 bases not matched to a gene. The germline V gene has CDR1 SEHNR and CDR2 FQNEAQ (reference sequence). CDR3 sequence (DNA): TGTGCCAGCAGCTTAGGTTTTAGGGACAGCCGTAATGAAAAACTGTTTTTT. Translating it yields CASSLGFRDSRNEKLFF.

The V call is TRBV7-2, the J call TRBJ1-6, with 7 nucleotides matching TRBD1. V trimming: 7 bases; J trimming: 9 bases; junction bases outside the gene matches: 15. There are 16 residues in the CDR3. The germline CDR1 and CDR2 sequences are SGHTA and FQGNSA. CDR3 nucleotides: TGTGCCAGCATCCCGGGACAGTGGGCCCCATCTTCACCCCTCCACTTT. Its translation is CASIPGQWAPSSPLHF.

This clone was picked up a small number of times. V gene TRBV7-2 combines with J gene TRBJ1-4, with TRBD1 as a possible D gene (5 bases). CDR1 and CDR2 from the germline V gene are SGHTA and FQGNSA. This CDR3 has 16 amino acids. With 2 bases removed from V and 0 bases from J, the gap between germline ends came to 10 bases. CDR3 region: CASSLKGRATNEKLFF. The CDR3 DNA sequence: TGTGCCAGCAGCTTAAAAGGCAGGGCAACTAATGAAAAACTGTTTTTT.

This clone was seen just once. The rearrangement links TRBV11-2 to TRBJ2-1, with a possible D match to TRBD2 (6 bases). The CDR3 loop spans 13 amino acids. The V gene lost 1 base and the J gene lost 9 bases, with 10 bases spanning the gap. The V gene's germline CDR1 is SGHAT and CDR2 FQNNGV. The CDR3 coding sequence is TGTGCCAGCAGCTTAGTAAGGCGGGGTGAGCAGTTCTTC. This codes for CASSLVRRGEQFF.

The chain carries TRBV9 and TRBJ2-2, with TRBD1 identical over 10 bases. V shed 2 bases and J 7 bases; nucleotides not matched to a gene: 2. Germline V lookup: CDR1 SGDLS, CDR2 YYNGEE. The length of the CDR3 is 14 residues. The CDR3 sequence is CASSVDRGDGELFF. CDR3 in DNA: TGTGCCAGCAGCGTGGACAGGGGGGACGGGGAGCTGTTTTTT. Full variable domain (rest looked up from reference TRBV9 and TRBJ2-2): DSGVTQTPKHLITATGQRVTLRCSPRSGDLSVYWYQQSLDQGLQFLIQYYNGEERAKGNILERFSAQQFPDLHSELNLSSLELGDSALYFCASSVDRGDGELFFGEGSRLTVL.

V usage is TRBV9 and J usage is TRBJ2-1; possibly TRBD2 for D (5 bases). The V gene's germline CDR1 is SGDLS and CDR2 YYNGEE. There are 14 residues in the CDR3. V was cut by 0 bases and J by 9 bases, with 13 bases left in between. This chain's CDR3 is CASSVGALASEQFF. Here the CDR3 DNA reads TGTGCCAGCAGCGTAGGCGCGCTAGCCAGTGAGCAGTTCTTC.